This T cell receptor (beta chain) was recovered during a study of neurological immune-mediated disorders. CDR1 is SGHRS, CDR2 YFSETQ, per germline. Between the trimmed V and J ends, which lost 5 bases and 3 bases, there was a span of 16 bases. This CDR3 comprises 15 residues. Regarding time point: longitudinal time-point 1 (baseline). Template-switch 5'RACE cDNA synthesis added a 10-nucleotide unique molecular identifier. Each CDR3 protein is one row after TCRdb ran MiXCR on the 5' RACE reads. The profile covers roughly 75,000 distinct CDR3 sequences, with roughly 13% appearing a single time and 4.6% taken by the ten largest. This clonotype was counted at least ten times. Its antigen is not identified. Findings and limits, study-wide: Among expanded clones, no CDR3 amino acid sequences were shared across subjects, a pattern suggesting private repertoires in all groups.

This clonotype was obtained from a female donor with HTLV-1-associated myelopathy (HAM/TSP). Sequencing used PBMCs. J is TRBJ2-3 and V is TRBV5-1; no reliable D call. CDR3 nucleotides: TGCGCCAGCAGAACTGCTTCAATAGGTACAGATACGCAGTATTTT. Translating gives CASRTASIGTDTQYF.